This T cell receptor (beta chain) originates from a study of spatial heterogeneity in lung cancer. This clonotype was detected ten times or more. A single record per CDR3 protein comes from TCRdb applying MiXCR to the 5' RACE reads. The sample has 25,000 or so distinct CDR3 sequences, 4% to 6% seen once. Time point reported: sample taken at primary tumor resection. The authors sequenced whole RNA from tumor, nontumor lung or frozen PBMC without sorting. Germline V gene sequence: CDR1 DFQATT, CDR2 SNEGSKA (reference sequence). With V trimmed by 6 bases and J by 2 bases, 16 bases remained unmatched. The CDR3 sequence is 17 residues long.

Sequenced material: PBMCs, taken at surgery. The sequence derives from a male donor with early-stage non-small cell lung cancer. The chain recombines TRBV20-1 with TRBJ2-1, with TRBD2 identical over 7 bases. CDR3 residues: CSANGRIGGSTYNEQFF. As DNA, the CDR3 is TGCAGTGCCAACGGCAGGATTGGCGGGAGTACCTACAATGAGCAGTTCTTC.